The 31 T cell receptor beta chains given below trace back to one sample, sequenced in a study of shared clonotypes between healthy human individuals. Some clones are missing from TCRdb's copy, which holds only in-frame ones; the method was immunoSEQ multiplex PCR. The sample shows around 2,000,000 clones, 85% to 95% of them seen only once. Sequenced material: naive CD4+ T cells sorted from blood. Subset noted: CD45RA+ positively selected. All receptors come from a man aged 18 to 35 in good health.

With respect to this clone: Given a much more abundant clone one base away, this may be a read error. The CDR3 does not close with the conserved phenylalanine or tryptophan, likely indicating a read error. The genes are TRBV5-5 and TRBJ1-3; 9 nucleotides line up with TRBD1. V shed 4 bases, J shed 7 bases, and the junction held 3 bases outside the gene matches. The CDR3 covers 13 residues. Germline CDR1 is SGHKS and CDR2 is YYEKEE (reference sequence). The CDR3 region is CASSPTGGNTIYS. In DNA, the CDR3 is TGTGCCAGCAGCCCGACAGGGGGGAACACCATATATTCT.

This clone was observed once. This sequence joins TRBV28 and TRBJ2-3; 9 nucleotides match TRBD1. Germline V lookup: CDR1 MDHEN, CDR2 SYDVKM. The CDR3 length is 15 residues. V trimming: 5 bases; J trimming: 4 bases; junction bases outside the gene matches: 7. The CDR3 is CASSRPGQGPDTQYF. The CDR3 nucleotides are TGTGCCAGCAGTCGACCGGGACAGGGTCCAGATACGCAGTATTTT.

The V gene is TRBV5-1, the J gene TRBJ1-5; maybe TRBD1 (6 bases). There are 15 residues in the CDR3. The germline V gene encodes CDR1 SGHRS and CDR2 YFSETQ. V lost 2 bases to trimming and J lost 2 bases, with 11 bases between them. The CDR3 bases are TGCGCCAGCAGCTTAATGGGGGGCGGCAATCAGCCCCAGCATTTT. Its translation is CASSLMGGGNQPQHF.

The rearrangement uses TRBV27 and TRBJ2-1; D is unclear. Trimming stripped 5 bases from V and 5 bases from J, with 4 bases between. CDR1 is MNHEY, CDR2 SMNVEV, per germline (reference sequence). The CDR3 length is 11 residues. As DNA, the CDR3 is TGTGCCAGCAGTAGGAACAATGAGCAGTTCTTC. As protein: CASSRNNEQFF.

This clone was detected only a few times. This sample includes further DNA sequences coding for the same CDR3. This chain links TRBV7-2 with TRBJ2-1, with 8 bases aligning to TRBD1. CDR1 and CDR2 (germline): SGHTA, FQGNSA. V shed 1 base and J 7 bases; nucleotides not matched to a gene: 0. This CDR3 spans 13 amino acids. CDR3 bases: TGTGCCAGCAGCTTAGGACAGGGGAATGAGCAGTTCTTC. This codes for CASSLGQGNEQFF.

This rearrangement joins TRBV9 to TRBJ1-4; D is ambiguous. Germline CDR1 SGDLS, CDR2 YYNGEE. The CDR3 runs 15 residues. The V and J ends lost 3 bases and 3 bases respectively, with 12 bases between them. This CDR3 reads CASSERAFPNEKLFF. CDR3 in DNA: TGTGCCAGCAGCGAGAGGGCGTTCCCTAATGAAAAACTGTTTTTT.

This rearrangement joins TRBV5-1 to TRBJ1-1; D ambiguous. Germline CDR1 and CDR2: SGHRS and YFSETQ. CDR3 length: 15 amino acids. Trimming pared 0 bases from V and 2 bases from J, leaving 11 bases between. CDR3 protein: CASSLDPGINTEAFF. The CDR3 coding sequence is TGCGCCAGCAGCTTGGACCCGGGGATAAACACTGAAGCTTTCTTT.

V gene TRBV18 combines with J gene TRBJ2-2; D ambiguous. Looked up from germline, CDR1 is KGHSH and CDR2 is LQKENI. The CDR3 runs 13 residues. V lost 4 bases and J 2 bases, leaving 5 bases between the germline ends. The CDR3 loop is CASSRGNTGELFF. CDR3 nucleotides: TGTGCCAGCTCACGGGGTAACACCGGGGAGCTGTTTTTT.

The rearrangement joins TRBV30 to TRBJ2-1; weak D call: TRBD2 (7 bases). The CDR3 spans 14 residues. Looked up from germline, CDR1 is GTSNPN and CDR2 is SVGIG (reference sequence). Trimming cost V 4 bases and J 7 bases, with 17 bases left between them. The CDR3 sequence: CAWTEGGGWNEQFF. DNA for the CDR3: TGTGCCTGGACCGAGGGGGGAGGGTGGAATGAGCAGTTCTTC.

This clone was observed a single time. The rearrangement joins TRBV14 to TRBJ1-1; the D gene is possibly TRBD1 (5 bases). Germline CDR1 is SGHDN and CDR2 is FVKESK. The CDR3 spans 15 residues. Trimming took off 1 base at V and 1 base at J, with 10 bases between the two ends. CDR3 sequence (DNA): TGTGCCAGCAGCCAAGGCCTGGGGCGGAACACTGAAGCTTTCTTT. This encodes CASSQGLGRNTEAFF.

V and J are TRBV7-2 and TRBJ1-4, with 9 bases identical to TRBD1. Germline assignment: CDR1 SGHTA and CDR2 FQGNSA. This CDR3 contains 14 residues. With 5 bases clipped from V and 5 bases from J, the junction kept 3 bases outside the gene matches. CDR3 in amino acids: CASSPDRGNEKLFF. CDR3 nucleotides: TGTGCCAGCAGCCCGGACAGGGGAAATGAAAAACTGTTTTTT.

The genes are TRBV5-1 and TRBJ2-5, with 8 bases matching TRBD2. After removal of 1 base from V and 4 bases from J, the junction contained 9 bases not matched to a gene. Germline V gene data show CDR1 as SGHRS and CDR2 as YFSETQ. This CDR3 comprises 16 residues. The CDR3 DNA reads TGCGCCAGCAGCTTGCCTACCCGGGGGGGCCGAGAGACCCAGTACTTC. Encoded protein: CASSLPTRGGRETQYF.

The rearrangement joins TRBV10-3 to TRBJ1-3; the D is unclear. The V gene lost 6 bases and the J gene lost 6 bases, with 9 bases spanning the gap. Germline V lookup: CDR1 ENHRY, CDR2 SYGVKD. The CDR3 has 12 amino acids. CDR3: CAISGSLNTIYF. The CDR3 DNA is TGTGCCATCAGCGGGTCCTTAAACACCATATATTTT.

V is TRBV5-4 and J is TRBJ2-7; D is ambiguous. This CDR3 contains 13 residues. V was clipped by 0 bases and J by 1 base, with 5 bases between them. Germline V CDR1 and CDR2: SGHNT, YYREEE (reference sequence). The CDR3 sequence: CASSLDESYEQYF. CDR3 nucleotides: TGTGCCAGCAGCTTGGACGAGTCCTACGAGCAGTACTTC.

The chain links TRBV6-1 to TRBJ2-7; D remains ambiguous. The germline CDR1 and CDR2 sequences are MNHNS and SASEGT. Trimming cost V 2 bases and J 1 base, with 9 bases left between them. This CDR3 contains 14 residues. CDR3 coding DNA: TGTGCCAGCAGTGAATCGGTGGGATCCTACGAGCAGTACTTC. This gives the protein CASSESVGSYEQYF.

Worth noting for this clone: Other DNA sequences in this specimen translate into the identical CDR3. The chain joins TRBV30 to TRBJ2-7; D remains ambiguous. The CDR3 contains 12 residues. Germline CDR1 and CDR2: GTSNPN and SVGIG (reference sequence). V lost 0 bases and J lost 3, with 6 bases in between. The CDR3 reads CAWSVSLYEQYF. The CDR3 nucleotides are TGTGCCTGGAGTGTAAGCCTCTACGAGCAGTACTTC. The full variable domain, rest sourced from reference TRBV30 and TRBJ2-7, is SQTIHQWPATLVQPVGSPLSLECTVEGTSNPNLYWYRQAAGRGLQLLFYSVGIGQISSEVPQNLSASRPQDRQFILSSKKLLLSDSGFYLCAWSVSLYEQYFGPGTRLTVT.

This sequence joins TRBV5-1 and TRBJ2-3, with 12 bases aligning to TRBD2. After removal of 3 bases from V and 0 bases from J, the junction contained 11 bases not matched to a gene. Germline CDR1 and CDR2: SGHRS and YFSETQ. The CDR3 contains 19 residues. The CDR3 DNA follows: TGCGCCAGCAGCTCGGGACTAGCGGGTCCTCACACCAGCACAGATACGCAGTATTTT. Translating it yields CASSSGLAGPHTSTDTQYF.

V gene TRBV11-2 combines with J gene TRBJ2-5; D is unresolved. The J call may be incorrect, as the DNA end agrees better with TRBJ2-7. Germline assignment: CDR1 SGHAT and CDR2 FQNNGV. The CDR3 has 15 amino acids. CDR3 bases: TGTGCCAGCAGCGGGGTGGCGCAGTTCTCCTACGAGCAGTACTTC. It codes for CASSGVAQFSYEQYF.

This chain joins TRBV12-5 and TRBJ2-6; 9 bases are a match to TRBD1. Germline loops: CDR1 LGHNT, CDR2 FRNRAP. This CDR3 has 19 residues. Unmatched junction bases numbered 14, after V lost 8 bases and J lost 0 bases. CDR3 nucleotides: TGTGCTAGTTGCATACACAGGGGGCGAGGAAGCTCTGGGGCCAACGTCCTGACTTTC. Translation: CASCIHRGRGSSGANVLTF.

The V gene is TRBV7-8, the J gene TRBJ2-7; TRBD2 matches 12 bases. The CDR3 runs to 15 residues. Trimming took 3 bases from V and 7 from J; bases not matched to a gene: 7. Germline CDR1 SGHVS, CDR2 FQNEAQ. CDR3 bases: TGTGCCAGCAGCTTCGGACTAGCGGGGCCTTTTGAGCAGTACTTC. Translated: CASSFGLAGPFEQYF.

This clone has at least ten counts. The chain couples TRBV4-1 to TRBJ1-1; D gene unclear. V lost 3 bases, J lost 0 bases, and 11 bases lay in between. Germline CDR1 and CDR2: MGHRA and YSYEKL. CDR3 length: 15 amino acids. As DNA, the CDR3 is TGCGCCAGCAGCCACCCTCTCGGTATGAACACTGAAGCTTTCTTT. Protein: CASSHPLGMNTEAFF.

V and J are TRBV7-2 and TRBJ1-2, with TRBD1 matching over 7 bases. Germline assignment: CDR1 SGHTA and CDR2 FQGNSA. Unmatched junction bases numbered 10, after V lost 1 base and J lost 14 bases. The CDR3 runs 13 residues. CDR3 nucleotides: TGTGCCAGCAGCTTAGAGTTACAGGGGAAAGAAACCTTC. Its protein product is CASSLELQGKETF.

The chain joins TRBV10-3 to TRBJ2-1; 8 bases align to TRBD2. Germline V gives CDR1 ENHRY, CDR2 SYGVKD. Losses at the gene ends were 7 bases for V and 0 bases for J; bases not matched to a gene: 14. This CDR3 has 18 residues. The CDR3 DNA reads TGTGCCATCACCTCCTCCGCGGGGGGCACGAGCTCCTACAATGAGCAGTTCTTC. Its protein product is CAITSSAGGTSSYNEQFF.

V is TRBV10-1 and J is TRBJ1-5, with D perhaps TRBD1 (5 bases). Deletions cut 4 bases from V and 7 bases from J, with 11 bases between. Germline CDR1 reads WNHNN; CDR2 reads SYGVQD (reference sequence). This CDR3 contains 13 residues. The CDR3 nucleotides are TGCGCCAGCAGTGGGGGGGGAACGCAGCCCCAGCATTTT. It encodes CASSGGGTQPQHF.

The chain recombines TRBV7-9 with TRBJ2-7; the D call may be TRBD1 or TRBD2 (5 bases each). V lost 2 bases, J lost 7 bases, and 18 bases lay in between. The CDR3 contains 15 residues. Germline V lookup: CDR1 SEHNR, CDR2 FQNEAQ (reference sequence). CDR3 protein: CASSLYPRGLGEQYF. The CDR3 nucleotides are TGTGCCAGCAGCTTATATCCCCGGGGCCTCGGGGAGCAGTACTTC.

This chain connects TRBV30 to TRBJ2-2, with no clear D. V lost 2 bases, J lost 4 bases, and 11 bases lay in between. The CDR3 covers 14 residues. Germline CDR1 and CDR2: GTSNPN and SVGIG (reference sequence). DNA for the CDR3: TGTGCCTGGAGTTCGCTCGGTGGCACCGGGGAGCTGTTTTTT. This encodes CAWSSLGGTGELFF.

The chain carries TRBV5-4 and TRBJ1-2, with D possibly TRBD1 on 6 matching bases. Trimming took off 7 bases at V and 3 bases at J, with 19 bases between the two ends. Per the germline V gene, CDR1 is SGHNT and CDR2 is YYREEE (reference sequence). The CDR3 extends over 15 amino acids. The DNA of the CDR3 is TGTGCCAGCTCCTCCGGGGGCTCGGATCACTATGGCTACACCTTC. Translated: CASSSGGSDHYGYTF.

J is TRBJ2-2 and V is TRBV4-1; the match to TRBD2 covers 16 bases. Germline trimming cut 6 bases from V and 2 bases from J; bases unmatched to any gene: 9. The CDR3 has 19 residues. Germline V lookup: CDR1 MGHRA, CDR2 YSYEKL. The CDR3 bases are TGCGCCAGCAGTACTAAGGGACTAGCGGGGGGGTTAAACACCGGGGAGCTGTTTTTT. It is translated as CASSTKGLAGGLNTGELFF.

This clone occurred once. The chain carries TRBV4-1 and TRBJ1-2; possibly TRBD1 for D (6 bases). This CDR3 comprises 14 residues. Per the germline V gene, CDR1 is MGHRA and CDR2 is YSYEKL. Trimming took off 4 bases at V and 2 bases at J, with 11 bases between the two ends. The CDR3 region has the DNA TGCGCCAGCAGCCCTGGGACAACCAACTATGGCTACACCTTC. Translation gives CASSPGTTNYGYTF.

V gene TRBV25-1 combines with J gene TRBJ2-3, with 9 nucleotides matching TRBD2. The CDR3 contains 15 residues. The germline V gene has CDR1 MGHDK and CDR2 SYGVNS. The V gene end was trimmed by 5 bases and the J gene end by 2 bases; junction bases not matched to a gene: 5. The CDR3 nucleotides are TGTGCCAGCAGTCTTAGCGGGGGCGACACAGATACGCAGTATTTT. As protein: CASSLSGGDTDTQYF.

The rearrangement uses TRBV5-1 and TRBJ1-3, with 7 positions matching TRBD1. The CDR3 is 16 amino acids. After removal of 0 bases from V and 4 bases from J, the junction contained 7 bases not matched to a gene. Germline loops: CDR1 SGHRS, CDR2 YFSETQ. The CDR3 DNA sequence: TGCGCCAGCAGCTTGGATTTCGACAGGGACGGAAACACCATATATTTT. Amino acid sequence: CASSLDFDRDGNTIYF.